The 25 T cell receptor beta chains reported below all come from one sample, sequenced in a study of patients and donors after allogeneic stem cell transplantation. TCRdb called the RT-PCR reads again in MiXCR, with one record for every CDR3 protein. The sample records under 200,000 distinct CDR3 sequences, approximately 24% being singletons. Material: blood, either unsorted or a sorted T cell fraction (not recorded which). The receptors stem from a human donor who was either an allogeneic HSCT recipient or a stem cell or donor lymphocyte infusion donor (not recorded which). It is not recorded whose cells these are; they may come from a transplant donor.

The V gene is TRBV4-1, the J gene TRBJ2-7; TRBD1 matches 7 bases. Germline-derived CDR1 and CDR2 are MGHRA and YSYEKL. The CDR3 consists of 15 residues. J was trimmed by 5 bases and V by 0 bases; bases with no gene match: 7. This chain's CDR3 is CASSQDLTGDHEQYF. The CDR3 DNA reads as TGCGCCAGCAGCCAAGACCTAACAGGGGACCACGAGCAGTACTTC.

The V and J genes are TRBV20-1 and TRBJ2-1, with TRBD2 matching over 9 bases. The length of the CDR3 is 15 residues. Germline CDR1 is DFQATT and CDR2 is SNEGSKA (reference sequence). After removal of 0 bases from V and 8 bases from J, the junction contained 8 bases not matched to a gene. The CDR3 here is CSARDSSGSSDEQFF. The CDR3 DNA follows: TGCAGTGCTAGAGATAGTAGCGGGAGCTCGGATGAGCAGTTCTTC.

J is TRBJ1-2 and V is TRBV27; TRBD1 agrees at 8 bases. Per germline, CDR1 MNHEY and CDR2 SMNVEV (reference sequence). The junction had 5 bases not matched to a gene; V was cut back by 3 bases and J by 2 bases. This CDR3 is 15 amino acids long. Written as DNA, the CDR3 is TGTGCCAGCAGTTTTGGACAGGGAAGAAACTATGGCTACACCTTC. Protein product: CASSFGQGRNYGYTF.

The chain carries TRBV5-4 and TRBJ2-2, with 8 bases lining up with TRBD1. With V trimmed by 4 bases and J by 4 bases, 3 bases remained unmatched. Germline CDR1 reads SGHNT; CDR2 reads YYREEE (reference sequence). CDR3 length equals 14 residues. CDR3 protein: CASSGQGPTGELFF. CDR3 in DNA: TGTGCCAGCAGCGGACAGGGACCCACCGGGGAGCTGTTTTTT.

The CDR3 loop reads CASRLNYEQYF. The CDR3 DNA sequence: TGTGCCAGCAGGCTTAACTACGAGCAGTACTTC. The chain links TRBV2 to TRBJ2-7; no reliable D call. Trimming left V 6 bases short and J 3 bases short, with 6 bases between. This CDR3 region has 11 residues. Germline V gene sequence: CDR1 SNHLY, CDR2 FYNNEI.

The chain recombines TRBV29-1 with TRBJ2-7; D unclear. The V gene lost 0 bases and the J gene lost 0 bases, with 3 bases spanning the gap. Per germline, CDR1 SQVTM and CDR2 ANQGSEA. This CDR3 comprises 12 residues. CDR3 sequence: CSVEDSSYEQYF. CDR3 coding DNA: TGCAGCGTTGAAGACAGCTCCTACGAGCAGTACTTC.

V and J are TRBV6-5 and TRBJ2-3; D gene uncertain. Germline CDR1 reads MNHEY; CDR2 reads SVGAGI. The V end was cut by 4 bases, the J end by 2 bases, with 4 bases between. This CDR3 comprises 12 residues. The CDR3, as DNA: TGTGCCAGCAGTTCAGCCACAGATACGCAGTATTTT. This gives the protein CASSSATDTQYF.

About this clonotype: Relative to the germline gene, one junction end is altered; a read error may explain this. The J gene is TRBJ1-2, the V gene TRBV12-3 or TRBV12-4; weak D call: TRBD1 (5 bases). The CDR3 extends over 16 amino acids. The CDR3 loop reads CANSPRGLKRYYGYTF. The CDR3 nucleotides are TGTGCCAACAGTCCTCGGGGCCTAAAGAGGTATTATGGCTACACCTTC.

This clonotype was seen a handful of times. This chain connects TRBV12-3 or TRBV12-4 to TRBJ2-2, with 7 bases aligning to TRBD1. V shed 7 bases and J 5 bases; nucleotides not matched to a gene: 7. There are 14 residues in the CDR3. The CDR3 sequence: CASTATGRTGELFF. CDR3 nucleotide sequence: TGTGCCAGCACCGCGACAGGGCGGACCGGGGAGCTGTTTTTT.

This clonotype was found a few times. The chain links TRBV15 to TRBJ1-1; D is unclear. The CDR3 has 15 residues. Germline-derived CDR1 and CDR2 are LNHNV and YYDKDF (reference sequence). V was clipped by 6 bases and J by 1 base, with 15 bases between them. CDR3 bases: TGTGCCACCAGTATGCCGCAACCCCAGAACACTGAAGCTTTCTTT. It translates to CATSMPQPQNTEAFF.

This clonotype was counted a few times. The J gene is TRBJ2-3, the V gene TRBV5-1, with D possibly matching TRBD2 (6 bases). The CDR3 is 16 residues long. The germline V gene has CDR1 SGHRS and CDR2 YFSETQ. V lost 0 bases and J 2 bases, leaving 13 bases between the germline ends. The CDR3 spells CASSLAWRDYTDTQYF. Written as DNA, the CDR3 is TGCGCCAGCAGCTTGGCCTGGCGGGATTACACAGATACGCAGTATTTT.

This clonotype was counted only a few times. The chain carries TRBV6-2 or TRBV6-3 and TRBJ2-1; 7 bases fit TRBD2. Looked up from germline, CDR1 is MNHEY and CDR2 is SVGEGT. V shed 5 bases and J 3 bases; nucleotides not matched to a gene: 10. The CDR3 extends over 16 amino acids. CDR3 region: CASSTYGREFYNEQFF. The CDR3 DNA is TGTGCCAGCAGTACCTACGGGCGGGAGTTCTACAATGAGCAGTTCTTC.

The gene calls are TRBV20-1 and TRBJ1-1, with no clear D. Germline V gene data show CDR1 as DFQATT and CDR2 as SNEGSKA (reference sequence). With 3 bases removed from V and 0 bases from J, the gap between germline ends came to 11 bases. The CDR3 extends over 14 amino acids. The CDR3 reads CSASNQGLNTEAFF. In nucleotides, the CDR3 is TGCAGTGCTAGTAACCAAGGACTGAACACTGAAGCTTTCTTT.

The chain is built from TRBV13 and TRBJ2-3, with D perhaps being TRBD1 or TRBD2 (5 bases each). Germline V lookup: CDR1 PRHDT, CDR2 FYEKMQ (reference sequence). The CDR3 is 13 amino acids. V dropped 4 bases and J dropped 2 bases, with 7 bases sitting between them. The CDR3 sequence: CASSWDLTDTQYF. CDR3 bases: TGTGCCAGCAGCTGGGACCTCACAGATACGCAGTATTTT.

This clonotype has only a few counts. The chain has TRBV12-3 or TRBV12-4 and TRBJ1-1, with no clear D. V was clipped by 5 bases and J by 6 bases, with 19 bases between them. This CDR3 has 15 residues. The CDR3 region has the DNA TGTGCCAGCAGTCCGAGAGGGTGGGGTCAGGCTGAAGCTTTCTTT. Amino acid sequence: CASSPRGWGQAEAFF.

The genes are TRBV7-9 and TRBJ2-1; a possible D gene is TRBD1 (7 bases). The CDR3 runs to 13 residues. CDR1 and CDR2 (germline): SEHNR, FQNEAQ (reference sequence). The germline V and J ends were trimmed by 5 bases and 8 bases, with 13 bases remaining between them. The CDR3 region is CASSPRGADEQFF. DNA for the CDR3: TGTGCCAGCAGCCCCAGGGGGGCGGATGAGCAGTTCTTC.

This clonotype was counted ten times or more. The V call is TRBV7-9, the J call TRBJ1-5; D is unresolved. Germline CDR1 is SEHNR and CDR2 is FQNEAQ (reference sequence). This CDR3 has 14 residues. Deletions cut 4 bases from V and 8 bases from J, with 15 bases between. The CDR3 loop reads CASSSTVANEPQHF. CDR3 DNA: TGTGCCAGCAGCTCTACAGTGGCTAATGAGCCCCAGCATTTT.

This clonotype turned up a few times. This chain links TRBV11-2 with TRBJ2-1, with D tentatively TRBD1 (7 bases). The germline gives CDR1 SGHAT, CDR2 FQNNGV. The CDR3 extends over 15 amino acids. V lost 3 bases and J 5 bases, leaving 14 bases between the germline ends. CDR3 sequence: CASSFGRQGDNEQFF. DNA of the CDR3: TGTGCCAGCAGCTTCGGGAGACAGGGAGACAATGAGCAGTTCTTC.

The rearrangement links TRBV12-3 or TRBV12-4 to TRBJ2-7; D is perhaps TRBD2 (5 bases). This CDR3 contains 14 residues. V shed 0 bases and J shed 3 bases, with 9 bases lying between them. The CDR3 region is CASSLAPGNYEQYF. The CDR3 nucleotides are TGTGCCAGCAGTTTAGCGCCCGGGAACTACGAGCAGTACTTC.

The chain combines TRBV7-9 with TRBJ1-5; D is perhaps TRBD1 (5 bases). Germline CDR1 SEHNR, CDR2 FQNEAQ (reference sequence). This CDR3 region has 13 residues. V was shortened by 1 base and J by 9 bases, with 10 bases between the two germline ends. The CDR3 nucleotides read TGTGCCAGCAGCTTAGGGGGGGATCGGCCCCAGCATTTT. Translated: CASSLGGDRPQHF. Looking up the rest from reference TRBV7-9 and TRBJ1-5 gives the full variable domain: DTGVSQNPRHKITKRGQNVTFRCDPISEHNRLYWYRQTLGQGPEFLTYFQNEAQLEKSRLLSDRFSAERPKGSFSTLEIQRTEQGDSAMYLCASSLGGDRPQHFGDGTRLSIL.

The CDR3 sequence: CASSLGTGMGTEAFF. Written as DNA, the CDR3 is TGTGCCAGCAGTTTAGGGACAGGGATGGGCACTGAAGCTTTCTTT. The J gene is TRBJ1-1, the V gene TRBV28; 9 bases line up with TRBD1. The length of the CDR3 is 15 residues. Trimming cost V 2 bases and J 4 bases; bases outside gene matches: 5. Germline CDR1 reads MDHEN; CDR2 reads SYDVKM.

The rearrangement joins TRBV12-3 or TRBV12-4 to TRBJ1-1, with D possibly TRBD1 on 5 matching bases. CDR3 length: 15 amino acids. V lost 0 bases, J lost 4 bases, and 12 bases lay in between. CDR3 nucleotides: TGTGCCAGCAGTTTAGCGGCGAGCAGGGCCACTGAAGCTTTCTTT. It is translated as CASSLAASRATEAFF.

This clonotype was observed many times. The V and J genes are TRBV7-2 and TRBJ1-2, with TRBD1 matching over 7 bases. V lost 2 bases, J lost 4 bases, and 4 bases stayed unmatched. Germline V lookup: CDR1 SGHTA, CDR2 FQGNSA. This CDR3 is 14 amino acids long. CDR3 sequence: CASSLLQGIYGYTF. DNA for the CDR3: TGTGCCAGCAGCTTACTACAGGGGATCTATGGCTACACCTTC.

The chain is built from TRBV19 and TRBJ1-1; D is unresolved. The CDR3 runs to 15 residues. Germline loops: CDR1 LNHDA, CDR2 SQIVND (reference sequence). V gave up 0 bases and J gave up 6 bases, with 14 bases separating them. CDR3 sequence (DNA): TGTGCCAGTAGTATAGACATCAGAGGACGGGCTGAAGCTTTCTTT. Translating it yields CASSIDIRGRAEAFF.

In its sample, this clonotype was seen many times. The V call is TRBV12-3 or TRBV12-4, the J call TRBJ1-3; 9 nucleotides match TRBD1. J gave up 0 bases and V 3 bases, and 3 bases lay outside the gene matches. The CDR3 totals 16 residues. CDR3 amino acids: CASSFGTGYSGNTIYF. Here the CDR3 DNA reads TGTGCCAGCAGTTTCGGGACAGGGTACTCTGGAAACACCATATATTTT.